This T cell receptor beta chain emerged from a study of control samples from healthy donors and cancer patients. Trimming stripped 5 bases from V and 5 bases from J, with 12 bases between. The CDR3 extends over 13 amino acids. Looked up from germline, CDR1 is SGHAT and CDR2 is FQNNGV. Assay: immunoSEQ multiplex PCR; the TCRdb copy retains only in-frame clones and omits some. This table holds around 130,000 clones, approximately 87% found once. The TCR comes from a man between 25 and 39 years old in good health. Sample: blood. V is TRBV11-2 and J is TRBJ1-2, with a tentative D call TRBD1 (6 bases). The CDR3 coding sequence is TGTGCCAGCAGCCCCGGGGGGGCGTATGGCTACACCTTC. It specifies CASSPGGAYGYTF.